This T cell receptor beta chain was retrieved from a study of blood T cell repertoires in COVID-19. On the study more broadly: There were acute and convalescent COVID-19 samples, and they came from the United States, Italy and Spain. The analysed material was cDNA or gDNA that came from T cells, B-cell-depleted T cells, or PBMCs.

In the authors' workflow: Reference gene primer amplification yielded estimated nucleated cell counts. Generated by immunoSEQ multiplex PCR, the TCRdb table keeps only in-frame clones and is missing some. That table gives V, J and clone size, and the DNA gave D and trimming. The table records some 250,000 clones, approximately 91% of them present only once. Turning to this clone: At one end the junction does not follow the germline gene, possibly because of a read error.

Germline-derived CDR1 and CDR2 are MGHDK and SYGVNS. The length of the CDR3 is 16 residues. This sequence was found in a woman in her 30s with acute or convalescent COVID-19. This rearrangement joins TRBV25-1 to TRBJ2-1; 10 nucleotides align to TRBD2. Material for sequencing was peripheral blood. CDR3 region: CASSDFSGRAYNEQFF. CDR3 in DNA: TGTGCCAGCAGTGATTTCAGCGGGAGGGCCTATAATGAGCAGTTCTTC.